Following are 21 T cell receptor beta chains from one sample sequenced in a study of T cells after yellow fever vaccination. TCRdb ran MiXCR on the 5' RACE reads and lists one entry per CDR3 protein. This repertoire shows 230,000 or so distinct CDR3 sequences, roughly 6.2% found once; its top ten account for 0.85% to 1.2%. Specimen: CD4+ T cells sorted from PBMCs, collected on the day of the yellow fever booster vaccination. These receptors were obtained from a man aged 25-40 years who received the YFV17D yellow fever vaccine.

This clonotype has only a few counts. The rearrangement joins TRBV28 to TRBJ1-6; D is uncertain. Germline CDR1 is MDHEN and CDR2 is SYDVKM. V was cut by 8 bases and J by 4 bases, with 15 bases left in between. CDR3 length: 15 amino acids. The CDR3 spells CASRYAENYNSPLHF. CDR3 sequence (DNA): TGTGCCAGCCGGTATGCAGAAAATTATAATTCACCCCTCCACTTT.

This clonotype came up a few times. CDR3 in amino acids: CASSGGLAYEQYF. CDR3 sequence (DNA): TGCGCCAGCAGCGGCGGACTAGCCTACGAGCAGTACTTC. The V call is TRBV5-1, the J call TRBJ2-7; 7 bases line up with TRBD2. V gave up 4 bases and J gave up 2 bases; unmatched junction bases: 3. Looked up from germline, CDR1 is SGHRS and CDR2 is YFSETQ. The CDR3 covers 13 residues.

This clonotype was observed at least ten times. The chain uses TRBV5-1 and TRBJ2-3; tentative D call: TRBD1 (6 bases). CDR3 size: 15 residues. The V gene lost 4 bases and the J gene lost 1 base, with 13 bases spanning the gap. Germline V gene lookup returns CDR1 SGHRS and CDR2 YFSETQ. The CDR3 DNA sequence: TGCGCCAGCAGCCTACCGGACAGCCGCACAGATACGCAGTATTTT. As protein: CASSLPDSRTDTQYF. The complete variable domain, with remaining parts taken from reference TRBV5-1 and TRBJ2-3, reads KAGVTQTPRYLIKTRGQQVTLSCSPISGHRSVSWYQQTPGQGLQFLFEYFSETQRNKGNFPGRFSGRQFSNSRSEMNVSTLELGDSALYLCASSLPDSRTDTQYFGPGTRLTVL.

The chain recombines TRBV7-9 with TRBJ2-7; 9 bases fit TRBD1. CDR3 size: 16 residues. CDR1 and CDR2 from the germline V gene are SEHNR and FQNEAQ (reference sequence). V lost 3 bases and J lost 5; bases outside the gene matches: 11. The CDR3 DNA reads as TGTGCCAGCAGCTTCCTACCGGGACAGGGTAATGACGAGCAGTACTTC. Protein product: CASSFLPGQGNDEQYF.

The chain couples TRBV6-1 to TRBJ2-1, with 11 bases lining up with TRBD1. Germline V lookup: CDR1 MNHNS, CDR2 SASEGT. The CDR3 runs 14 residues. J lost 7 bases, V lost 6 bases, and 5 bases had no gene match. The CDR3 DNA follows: TGTGCCAGCAGGCCCGGGACAGGGGGGAATGAGCAGTTCTTC. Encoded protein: CASRPGTGGNEQFF.

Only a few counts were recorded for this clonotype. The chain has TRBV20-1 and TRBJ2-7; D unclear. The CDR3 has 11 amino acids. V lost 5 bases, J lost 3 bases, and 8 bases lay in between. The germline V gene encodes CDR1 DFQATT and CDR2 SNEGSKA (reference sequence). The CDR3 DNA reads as TGCAGTGCTTTCAACAGCTACGAGCAGTACTTC. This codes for CSAFNSYEQYF.

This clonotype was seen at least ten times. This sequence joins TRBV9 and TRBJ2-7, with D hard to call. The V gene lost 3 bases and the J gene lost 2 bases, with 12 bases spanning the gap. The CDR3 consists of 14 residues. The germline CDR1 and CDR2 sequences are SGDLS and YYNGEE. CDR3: CASSAGPDPYEQYF. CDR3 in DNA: TGTGCCAGCAGCGCCGGCCCCGACCCCTACGAGCAGTACTTC.

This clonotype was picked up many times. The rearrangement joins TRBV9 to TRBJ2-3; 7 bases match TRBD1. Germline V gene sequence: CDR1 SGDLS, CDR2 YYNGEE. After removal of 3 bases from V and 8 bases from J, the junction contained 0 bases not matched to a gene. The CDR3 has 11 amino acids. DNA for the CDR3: TGTGCCAGCAGCGACAGGGGTACGCAGTATTTT. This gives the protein CASSDRGTQYF.

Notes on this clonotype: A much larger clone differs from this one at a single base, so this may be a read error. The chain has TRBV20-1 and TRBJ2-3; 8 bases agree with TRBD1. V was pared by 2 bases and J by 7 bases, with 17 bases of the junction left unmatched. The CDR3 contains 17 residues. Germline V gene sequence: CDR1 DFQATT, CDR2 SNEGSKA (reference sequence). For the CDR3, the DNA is TGCAGTGCTAGATCTCCGGGACAGGAACGGGGTGGATATACGCAGTATTTT. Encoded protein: CSARSPGQERGGYTQYF.

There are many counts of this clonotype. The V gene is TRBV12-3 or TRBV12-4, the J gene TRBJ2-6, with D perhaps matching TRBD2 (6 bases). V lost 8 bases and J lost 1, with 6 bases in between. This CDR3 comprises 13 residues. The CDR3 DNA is TGTGCCAGCGGGACTTCTGGGGCCAACGTCCTGACTTTC. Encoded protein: CASGTSGANVLTF.

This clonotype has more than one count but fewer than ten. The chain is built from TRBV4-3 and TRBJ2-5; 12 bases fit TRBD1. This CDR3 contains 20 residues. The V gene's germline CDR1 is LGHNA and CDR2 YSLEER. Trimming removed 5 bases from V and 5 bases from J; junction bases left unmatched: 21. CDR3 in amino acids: CASSSAPGQGASRLGETQYF. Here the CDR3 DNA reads TGCGCCAGCAGCAGCGCTCCGGGACAGGGGGCTTCTCGACTAGGGGAGACCCAGTACTTC.

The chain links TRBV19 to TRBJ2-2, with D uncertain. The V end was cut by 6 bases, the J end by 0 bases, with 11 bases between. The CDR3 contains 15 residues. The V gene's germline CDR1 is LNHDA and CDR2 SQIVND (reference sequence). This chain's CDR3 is CASSRSSANTGELFF. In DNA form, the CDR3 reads TGTGCCAGTAGCCGCAGCAGCGCGAACACCGGGGAGCTGTTTTTT.

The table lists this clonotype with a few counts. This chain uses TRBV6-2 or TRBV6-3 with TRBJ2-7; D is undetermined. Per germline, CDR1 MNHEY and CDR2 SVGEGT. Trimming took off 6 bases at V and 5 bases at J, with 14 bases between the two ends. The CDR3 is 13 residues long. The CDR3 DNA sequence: TGTGCCAGCAGGCCGGCCGCCACTAACGAGCAGTACTTC. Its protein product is CASRPAATNEQYF.

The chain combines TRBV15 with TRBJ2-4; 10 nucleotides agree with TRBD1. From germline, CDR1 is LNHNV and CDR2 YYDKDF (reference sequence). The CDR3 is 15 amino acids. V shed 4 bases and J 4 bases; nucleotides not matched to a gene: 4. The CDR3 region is CATSIGTGDKNIQYF. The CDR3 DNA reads TGTGCCACCAGCATAGGGACAGGGGATAAAAACATTCAGTACTTC.

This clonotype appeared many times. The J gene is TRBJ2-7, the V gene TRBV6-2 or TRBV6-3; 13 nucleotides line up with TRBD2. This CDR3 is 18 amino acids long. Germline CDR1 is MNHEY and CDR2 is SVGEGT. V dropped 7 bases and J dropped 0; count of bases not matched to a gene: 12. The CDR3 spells CASNPGLAGPFTSYEQYF. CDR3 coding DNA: TGTGCCAGCAATCCGGGACTAGCGGGGCCCTTTACCTCCTACGAGCAGTACTTC.

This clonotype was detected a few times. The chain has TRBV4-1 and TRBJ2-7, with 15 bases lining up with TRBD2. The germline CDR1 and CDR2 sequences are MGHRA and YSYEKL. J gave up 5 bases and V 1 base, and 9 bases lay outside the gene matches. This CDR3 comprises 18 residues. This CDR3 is CASSQVDMGLAGGHEQYF. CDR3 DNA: TGCGCCAGCAGCCAAGTCGATATGGGACTAGCGGGAGGCCACGAGCAGTACTTC.

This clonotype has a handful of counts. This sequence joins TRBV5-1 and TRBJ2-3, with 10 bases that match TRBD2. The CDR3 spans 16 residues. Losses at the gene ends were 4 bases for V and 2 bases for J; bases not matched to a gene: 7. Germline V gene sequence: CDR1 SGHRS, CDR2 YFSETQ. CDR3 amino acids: CASSKGLAEPTDTQYF. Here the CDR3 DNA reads TGCGCCAGCAGCAAAGGACTAGCGGAGCCCACAGATACGCAGTATTTT.

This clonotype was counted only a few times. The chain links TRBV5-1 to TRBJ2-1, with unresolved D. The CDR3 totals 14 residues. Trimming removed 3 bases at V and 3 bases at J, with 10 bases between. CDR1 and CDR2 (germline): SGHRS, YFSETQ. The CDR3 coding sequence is TGCGCCAGCAGCTCCCTGGACGTCTACAATGAGCAGTTCTTC. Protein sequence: CASSSLDVYNEQFF.

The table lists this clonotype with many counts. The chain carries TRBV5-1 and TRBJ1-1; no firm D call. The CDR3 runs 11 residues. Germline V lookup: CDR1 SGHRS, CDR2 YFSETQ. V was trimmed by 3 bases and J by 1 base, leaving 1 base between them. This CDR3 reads CASSSNTEAFF. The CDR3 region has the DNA TGCGCCAGCAGCTCGAACACTGAAGCTTTCTTT.

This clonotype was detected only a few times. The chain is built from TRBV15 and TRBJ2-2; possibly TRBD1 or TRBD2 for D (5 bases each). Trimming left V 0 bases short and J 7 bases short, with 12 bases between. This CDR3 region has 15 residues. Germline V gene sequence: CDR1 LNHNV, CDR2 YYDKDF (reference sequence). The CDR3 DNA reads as TGTGCCACCAGCAGAGATAGAGGGGCCGGCGGGGAGCTGTTTTTT. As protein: CATSRDRGAGGELFF.

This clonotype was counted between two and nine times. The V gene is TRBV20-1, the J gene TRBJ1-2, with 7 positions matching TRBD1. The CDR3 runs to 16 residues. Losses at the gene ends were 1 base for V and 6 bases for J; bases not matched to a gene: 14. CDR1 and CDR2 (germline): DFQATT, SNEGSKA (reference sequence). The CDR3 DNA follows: TGCAGTGCTAGAGCGGGCAAAGGGGGCGACGGGGATGGCTACACCTTC. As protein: CSARAGKGGDGDGYTF.